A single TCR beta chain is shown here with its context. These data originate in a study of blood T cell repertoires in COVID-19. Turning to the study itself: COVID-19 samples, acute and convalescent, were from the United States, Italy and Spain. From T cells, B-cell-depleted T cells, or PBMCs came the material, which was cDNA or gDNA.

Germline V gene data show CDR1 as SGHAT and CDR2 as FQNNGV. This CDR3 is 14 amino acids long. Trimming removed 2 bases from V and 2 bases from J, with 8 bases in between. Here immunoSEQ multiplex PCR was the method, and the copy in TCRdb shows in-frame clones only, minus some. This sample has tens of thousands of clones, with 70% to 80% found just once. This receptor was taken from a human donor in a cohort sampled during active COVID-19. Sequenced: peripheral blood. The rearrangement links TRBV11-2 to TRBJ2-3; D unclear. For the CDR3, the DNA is TGTGCCAGCAGCTTAAGCACCCACACAGATACGCAGTATTTT. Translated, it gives CASSLSTHTDTQYF. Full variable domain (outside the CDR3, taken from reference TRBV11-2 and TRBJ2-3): EAGVAQSPRYKIIEKRQSVAFWCNPISGHATLYWYQQILGQGPKLLIQFQNNGVVDDSQLPKDRFSAERLKGVDSTLKIQPAKLEDSAVYLCASSLSTHTDTQYFGPGTRLTVL.